The following is a T cell receptor beta chain sequence with its context. Its antigen is not known. This specimen belongs to a study of cytomegalovirus exposure and HLA in healthy donors. The germline CDR1 and CDR2 sequences are GTSNPN and SVGIG (reference sequence). The V and J ends lost 5 bases and 7 bases respectively, with 8 bases between them. CDR3 size: 11 residues. Regarding the study as a whole: The authors later linked a missense DCLRE1C variant to TCR beta V- and J-gene trimming. Many donors carried some public TCRs, although rarity characterized most TCR sequences. DRB1 showed the most TCR associations and HLA-C the fewest in a later analysis, as rates varied by HLA locus. Later analysis showed most CMV-associated TCR beta chains appearing HLA-restricted.

The PCR contained 60 Vbeta and 13 Jbeta primers. Method: immunoSEQ multiplex PCR; TCRdb's copy keeps in-frame clones and lacks some. The profile shows approximately 130,000 clones, roughly 82% of them singletons. The specimen sequenced was PBMCs. The chain employs TRBV30 and TRBJ1-4, with no clear D. The TCR was taken from a man between 45 and 60 years old in good health and CMV-seronegative. CDR3 in amino acids: CAWGLGEKLFF. DNA of the CDR3: TGTGCCTGGGGGCTCGGTGAAAAACTGTTTTTT.